Each of the 19 T cell receptor beta chains below was sequenced from the same sample in a study of cytotoxic CD8 clonotypes in ibrutinib-treated CLL. The repertoire was sequenced with immunoSEQ multiplex PCR; TCRdb's copy has only in-frame clones and lacks some. The sample has 50,000 to 70,000 clones, 54% seen once; the top ten hold roughly 25%. Sequenced here: PBMCs, sampled at disease progression, from a patient treated with ibrutinib. These receptors all come from a human donor with chronic lymphocytic leukemia.

V usage is TRBV28 and J usage is TRBJ1-2; 7 nucleotides agree with TRBD1. CDR1 MDHEN and CDR2 SYDVKM come from the germline V gene. This CDR3 contains 14 residues. Trimming cost V 10 bases and J 1 base; bases outside gene matches: 9. CDR3 bases: TGTGCCATCAGAGCCGGGACAGTTAACTATGGCTACACCTTC. This gives the protein CAIRAGTVNYGYTF.

The V gene is TRBV30, the J gene TRBJ1-6; D unresolved. The CDR3 extends over 12 amino acids. Germline CDR1 GTSNPN, CDR2 SVGIG (reference sequence). V lost 3 bases and J 4 bases, leaving 4 bases between the germline ends. CDR3 sequence reads: CAWSEYNSPLHF. Here the CDR3 DNA reads TGTGCCTGGAGCGAGTATAATTCACCCCTCCACTTT.

The V and J genes are TRBV6-1 and TRBJ2-2; maybe TRBD1 (6 bases). Germline CDR1 reads MNHNS; CDR2 reads SASEGT. The V and J ends lost 2 bases and 1 base respectively, with 14 bases between them. The CDR3 has 17 amino acids. The CDR3 here is CASSEMSGTQNTGELFF. The DNA for the CDR3 is TGTGCCAGCAGTGAAATGTCAGGGACACAGAACACCGGGGAGCTGTTTTTT.

The chain uses TRBV18 and TRBJ2-3; TRBD1 or TRBD2 may be the D gene (5 bases each). This CDR3 has 14 residues. V shed 2 bases and J shed 6 bases, with 12 bases lying between them. Germline lookup yields CDR1 KGHSH and CDR2 LQKENI. The CDR3 nucleotides are TGTGCCAGCTCACCATCCGGGGCAATCGATACGCAGTATTTT. Protein sequence: CASSPSGAIDTQYF.

This clone was counted between two and nine times. This chain uses TRBV6-1 with TRBJ2-7, with D unclear. CDR3 length equals 14 residues. V was shortened by 10 bases and J by 2 bases, with 18 bases between the two germline ends. From germline, CDR1 is MNHNS and CDR2 SASEGT. CDR3 amino acids: CATKSEQVTYEQYF. The CDR3 DNA is TGTGCCACCAAGTCAGAGCAGGTAACCTACGAGCAGTACTTC.

This clone was seen only a few times. V is TRBV10-3 and J is TRBJ2-3; D not certain. CDR3 size: 16 residues. CDR1 is ENHRY, CDR2 SYGVKD, per germline. Deletions cut 3 bases from V and 0 bases from J, with 13 bases between. The CDR3 bases are TGTGCCATCAGTGATTCGGGTTTGGCTAGCACAGATACGCAGTATTTT. It codes for CAISDSGLASTDTQYF.

This clone came up a few times. The chain has TRBV19 and TRBJ1-5; D not resolved. The CDR3 runs 15 residues. The V end was cut by 3 bases, the J end by 6 bases, with 15 bases between. CDR1 is LNHDA, CDR2 SQIVND, per germline (reference sequence). CDR3 DNA sequence: TGTGCCAGTAGTATTGGGCGACAAGTTAGTCAGCCCCAGCATTTT. Translating it yields CASSIGRQVSQPQHF.

The CDR3 loop is CASSLGTSVHEQFF. CDR3 sequence (DNA): TGTGCCAGCAGCTTAGGGACTAGCGTCCATGAGCAGTTCTTC. The rearrangement links TRBV5-6 to TRBJ2-1; 10 bases line up with TRBD2. J lost 8 bases, V lost 2 bases, and 4 bases had no gene match. The CDR3 loop spans 14 amino acids. CDR1 and CDR2 from the germline V gene are SGHDT and YYEEEE.

The J gene is TRBJ2-3, the V gene TRBV2; 9 bases match TRBD2. V shed 7 bases and J 2 bases; nucleotides not matched to a gene: 13. Germline CDR1 and CDR2: SNHLY and FYNNEI. This CDR3 contains 17 residues. In DNA form, the CDR3 reads TGTGCCAGCACAAAGTCGGCGGGGGGGCGTTACACAGATACGCAGTATTTT. Translating gives CASTKSAGGRYTDTQYF.

This clone has only a few counts. The chain carries TRBV7-2 and TRBJ1-3; D gene unclear. The CDR3 runs 14 residues. V shed 2 bases and J shed 4 bases, with 9 bases lying between them. Germline assignment: CDR1 SGHTA and CDR2 FQGNSA. The DNA for the CDR3 is TGTGCCAGCAGCTTATGGCGTGAGGGAAACACCATATATTTT. Its protein product is CASSLWREGNTIYF. Complete variable domain (other parts from reference TRBV7-2 and TRBJ1-3): GAGVSQSPSNKVTEKGKDVELRCDPISGHTALYWYRQSLGQGLEFLIYFQGNSAPDKSGLPSDRFSAERTGGSVSTLTIQRTQQEDSAVYLCASSLWREGNTIYFGEGSWLTVV.

This chain links TRBV11-3 with TRBJ2-7; D remains ambiguous. With 3 bases removed from V and 1 base from J, the gap between germline ends came to 13 bases. CDR3 size: 15 residues. Germline V gives CDR1 SGHNT, CDR2 YENEEA. This CDR3 reads CASSFRARGSYEQYF. Written as DNA, the CDR3 is TGTGCCAGCAGCTTCCGGGCCCGTGGTTCCTACGAGCAGTACTTC. Complete variable domain (other parts from reference TRBV11-3 and TRBJ2-7): EAGVVQSPRYKIIEKKQPVAFWCNPISGHNTLYWYLQNLGQGPELLIRYENEEAVDDSQLPKDRFSAERLKGVDSTLKIQPAELGDSAVYLCASSFRARGSYEQYFGPGTRLTVT.

This clone was seen only once. V is TRBV10-3 and J is TRBJ2-1; D ambiguous. The CDR3 has 13 amino acids. CDR1 is ENHRY and CDR2 is SYGVKD in the germline V gene. The V end lost 4 bases, the J end lost 4 bases, and 8 bases lay between the germline ends. The CDR3 loop is CAISVNGYNEQFF. The CDR3 DNA is TGTGCCATCAGTGTTAACGGATACAATGAGCAGTTCTTC.

The rearrangement joins TRBV13 to TRBJ1-1, with D possibly TRBD1 on 5 matching bases. Germline CDR1 is PRHDT and CDR2 is FYEKMQ (reference sequence). There are 15 residues in the CDR3. V shed 4 bases and J shed 4 bases, with 16 bases lying between them. The CDR3 nucleotides are TGTGCCAGCAGCTCGTCCCAGGGAGGAAGCACTGAAGCTTTCTTT. It yields the protein CASSSSQGGSTEAFF. Full variable domain (remainder filled in from reference TRBV13 and TRBJ1-1): AAGVIQSPRHLIKEKRETATLKCYPIPRHDTVYWYQQGPGQDPQFLISFYEKMQSDKGSIPDRFSAQQFSDYHSELNMSSLELGDSALYFCASSSSQGGSTEAFFGQGTRLTVV.

The chain is built from TRBV10-3 and TRBJ2-2; 9 positions match TRBD1. The germline V gene has CDR1 ENHRY and CDR2 SYGVKD. Trimming took 3 bases from V and 1 from J; bases not matched to a gene: 3. The CDR3 totals 16 residues. The DNA of the CDR3 is TGTGCCATCAGTGACTGGACAGGGGTGAACACCGGGGAGCTGTTTTTT. This encodes CAISDWTGVNTGELFF.

The chain links TRBV9 to TRBJ2-1; 9 positions match TRBD2. Trimming cost V 1 base and J 0 bases; bases outside gene matches: 2. Germline V gene lookup returns CDR1 SGDLS and CDR2 YYNGEE. The CDR3 sequence is 16 residues long. CDR3 sequence: CASSVSGGSSYNEQFF. CDR3 DNA: TGTGCCAGCAGCGTAAGCGGGGGGAGCTCCTACAATGAGCAGTTCTTC.

This clone was counted a few times. V is TRBV6-5 and J is TRBJ1-5; D is unresolved. From germline, CDR1 is MNHEY and CDR2 SVGAGI. Trimming left V 2 bases short and J 5 bases short, with 10 bases between. There are 14 residues in the CDR3. The CDR3 DNA reads TGTGCCAGCAGTTACACGGGAGCAGATCAGCCCCAGCATTTT. It specifies CASSYTGADQPQHF.

Concerning this clone: Germline is not matched at one junction end, which may reflect a read error. This chain joins TRBV10-3 and TRBJ1-1, with D maybe TRBD1 (6 bases). Germline V gene sequence: CDR1 ENHRY, CDR2 SYGVKD. The length of the CDR3 is 14 residues. The CDR3 DNA reads TGTGCCAGCAGTTCCGGACAGAAGAACACTGAAGCTTTCTTT. Protein product: CASSSGQKNTEAFF.

The J gene is TRBJ1-5, the V gene TRBV7-2, with D possibly being TRBD1 (5 bases). CDR1 is SGHTA, CDR2 FQGNSA, per germline. Deletions cut 3 bases from V and 5 bases from J, with 14 bases between. This CDR3 has 15 amino acids. The CDR3, as DNA: TGTGCCAGCAGCTTCCAGGGACTACTAGATCAGCCCCAGCATTTT. As protein: CASSFQGLLDQPQHF.

The CDR3 nucleotides read TGTGCCAGCAGAACCCCGGGACAGATCACCGGGGAGCTGTTTTTT. The encoded protein is CASRTPGQITGELFF. V gene TRBV28 combines with J gene TRBJ2-2; 7 bases match TRBD1. This CDR3 has 15 amino acids. CDR1 and CDR2 from the germline V gene are MDHEN and SYDVKM. The ends lost 6 bases at V and 4 bases at J; junction bases unmatched: 8.